The clone carrying this TCR delta chain was counted between two and nine times. The data derive from a study of gamma-delta chains in newborns, infants, children. Study context: Microbial exposure reportedly drives polyclonal innate γδ T cell expansion after birth.

TCRdb reanalyzed the reads using CATT. The sample lists roughly 7,400 delta-chain clones; roughly 12% were seen once. Germline V CDR1 and CDR2: GEAIGNYY, EKD. The CDR3 totals 15 residues. Trimming took 1 base from V and 4 from J, leaving 12 bases between them. The receptor was derived from a child who was a newborn, infant or young child, either healthy, febrile or measles-vaccinated (not recorded which). The chain couples TRDV2 to TRDJ2, with D perhaps TRDD1 (5 bases). The sequencing input was blood. The CDR3 here is CACDTIGPRTAQLFF. CDR3 DNA: TGTGCCTGTGACACAATAGGGCCTAGGACAGCACAACTCTTCTTT.